The 16 T cell receptor beta chains given below trace back to one sample, sequenced in a study of cytomegalovirus exposure and HLA in healthy donors. PCR employed 60 Vbeta and 13 Jbeta primers. Data came from immunoSEQ multiplex PCR; TCRdb stores just in-frame clones and leaves some out. The sample lists 170,000 or so clones, 60% to 85% seen once, with about 3.4% in the top ten. Sequenced: PBMCs. Source of these receptors: a woman in her 50s in good health and CMV-seropositive.

The J gene is TRBJ2-1, the V gene TRBV7-9; TRBD2 agrees at 7 bases. This CDR3 region has 16 residues. The germline V gene has CDR1 SEHNR and CDR2 FQNEAQ (reference sequence). The V and J ends lost 5 bases and 6 bases, in that order; junction bases with no gene match: 13. CDR3 sequence reads: CASSLAAGTLINEQFF. In DNA, the CDR3 is TGTGCCAGCAGCCTTGCAGCGGGGACCCTAATCAATGAGCAGTTCTTC.

This chain uses TRBV11-2 with TRBJ1-1; D is unclear. Germline CDR1 and CDR2: SGHAT and FQNNGV. This CDR3 is built from 15 residues. V was clipped by 1 base and J by 10 bases, with 19 bases between them. The CDR3: CASSLVRVGSIRAFF. In DNA, the CDR3 is TGTGCCAGCAGCTTAGTGAGGGTCGGGAGCATAAGAGCTTTCTTT.

V and J are TRBV4-3 and TRBJ2-5; 9 nucleotides align to TRBD1. Judging by the DNA end, TRBJ2-7 fits better; the J call may be wrong. CDR1 and CDR2 (germline): LGHNA, YSLEER. The length of the CDR3 is 16 residues. The CDR3 protein is CASSQLTGGPFDEQYF. The CDR3 DNA reads TGCGCCAGCAGCCAACTTACAGGGGGCCCTTTTGACGAGCAGTACTTC.

The chain employs TRBV10-2 and TRBJ1-2; D call uncertain. Germline CDR1 reads WSHSY; CDR2 reads SAAADI. The germline V and J ends were trimmed by 11 bases and 6 bases, with 22 bases remaining between them. The CDR3 has 14 amino acids. CDR3 region: CASRAFGKLDGYTF. The CDR3 DNA sequence: TGCGCCTCGAGGGCTTTCGGTAAATTAGATGGCTACACCTTC.

J is TRBJ2-1 and V is TRBV7-2, with D maybe TRBD2 (7 bases). Germline V gives CDR1 SGHTA, CDR2 FQGNSA. V gave up 4 bases and J gave up 4 bases, with 20 bases separating them. The CDR3 runs 17 residues. In nucleotides, the CDR3 is TGTGCCAGCAGCTCCCCCGGTAGGCGGGGGCCATACAATGAGCAGTTCTTC. Encoded protein: CASSSPGRRGPYNEQFF. Full variable domain (outside the CDR3, taken from reference TRBV7-2 and TRBJ2-1): GAGVSQSPSNKVTEKGKDVELRCDPISGHTALYWYRQSLGQGLEFLIYFQGNSAPDKSGLPSDRFSAERTGGSVSTLTIQRTQQEDSAVYLCASSSPGRRGPYNEQFFGPGTRLTVL.

The chain links TRBV5-1 to TRBJ1-2; TRBD1 matches at 7 bases. This CDR3 region has 14 residues. CDR1 SGHRS and CDR2 YFSETQ come from the germline V gene. V lost 3 bases, J lost 3 bases, and 5 bases stayed unmatched. The CDR3 DNA is TGCGCCAGCAGCTCGCGGGACAGAGACTATGGCTACACCTTC. As protein: CASSSRDRDYGYTF.

This chain uses TRBV4-3 with TRBJ2-1; 12 bases fit TRBD2. CDR1 is LGHNA, CDR2 YSLEER, per germline. There are 16 residues in the CDR3. J was trimmed by 8 bases and V by 4 bases; bases with no gene match: 9. CDR3 in amino acids: CASSLPLAGGPDEQFF. The CDR3 DNA is TGCGCCAGCAGCCTTCCGCTAGCGGGAGGGCCTGATGAGCAGTTCTTC.

This clone came up once. V and J are TRBV5-4 and TRBJ1-1; perhaps TRBD1 as D (5 bases). Trimming took 4 bases from V and 2 from J, leaving 18 bases between them. The germline V gene has CDR1 SGHNT and CDR2 YYREEE (reference sequence). The CDR3 covers 16 residues. The CDR3 DNA follows: TGTGCCAGCAGCCCGACGGGGGGGTCGGTCAACACTGAAGCTTTCTTT. Amino acid sequence: CASSPTGGSVNTEAFF.

Regarding this clone: Likely a read error: the CDR3 ends without its conserved phenylalanine or tryptophan. The CDR3 DNA reads as TGTGCCAGCAGCACTCCACAGGAAGGCTACACCCTC. Translation gives CASSTPQEGYTL. V usage is TRBV7-9 and J usage is TRBJ1-2; TRBD1 might be the D (5 bases). V lost 5 bases, J lost 8 bases, and 12 bases lay in between. The CDR3 is made up of 12 amino acids. The germline gives CDR1 SEHNR, CDR2 FQNEAQ (reference sequence).

The chain has TRBV2 and TRBJ2-1, with 7 positions matching TRBD1. CDR1 and CDR2 from the germline V gene are SNHLY and FYNNEI. V was pared by 2 bases and J by 8 bases, with 0 bases of the junction left unmatched. CDR3 size: 12 residues. Written as DNA, the CDR3 is TGTGCCAGCAGTGAAACAGGGGATGAGCAGTTCTTC. Encoded protein: CASSETGDEQFF.

The chain combines TRBV28 with TRBJ1-2, with 11 bases lining up with TRBD1. V shed 3 bases, J shed 9 bases, and the junction held 12 bases outside the gene matches. Per germline, CDR1 MDHEN and CDR2 SYDVKM. This CDR3 is 16 amino acids long. This CDR3 reads CASSFSGTGGRGRYTF. CDR3 DNA sequence: TGTGCCAGCAGTTTTTCCGGGACAGGGGGGCGTGGACGCTACACCTTC.

This clone occurred a few times. The chain is built from TRBV7-9 and TRBJ1-1; 7 bases align to TRBD1. Germline V gene data show CDR1 as SEHNR and CDR2 as FQNEAQ (reference sequence). The CDR3 spans 15 residues. The V and J ends lost 2 bases and 1 base, in that order; junction bases with no gene match: 4. This CDR3 is CASSLRTGRNTEAFF. In DNA, the CDR3 is TGTGCCAGCAGCTTACGGACAGGCCGGAACACTGAAGCTTTCTTT.

The CDR3 nucleotides are TGTGCCAGCAGTCTTCGGAGCGGTTATTACAATGAGCAGTTCTTC. Translating it yields CASSLRSGYYNEQFF. The rearrangement links TRBV28 to TRBJ2-1; D possibly corresponds to TRBD2 (5 bases). This CDR3 contains 15 residues. The V gene's germline CDR1 is MDHEN and CDR2 SYDVKM. V dropped 5 bases and J dropped 4 bases, with 15 bases sitting between them.

The rearrangement uses TRBV27 and TRBJ1-5; 8 bases are shared with TRBD1. The V segment lost 5 bases and the J segment 6 bases; nucleotides outside the gene matches: 6. Germline lookup yields CDR1 MNHEY and CDR2 SMNVEV (reference sequence). The CDR3 totals 14 residues. CDR3 bases: TGTGCCAGCAGTCTACAGGGGGTTGGTCAGCCCCAGCATTTT. This sequence encodes CASSLQGVGQPQHF.

The J gene is TRBJ1-4, the V gene TRBV30, with D unresolved. V lost 5 bases and J 6 bases, leaving 25 bases between the germline ends. This CDR3 is 17 amino acids long. Germline lookup yields CDR1 GTSNPN and CDR2 SVGIG (reference sequence). Written as DNA, the CDR3 is TGTGCCTGGTTGACCCGGGGTTTGGCATACGGGGATGAAAAACTGTTTTTT. Residues: CAWLTRGLAYGDEKLFF.

This chain joins TRBV7-9 and TRBJ2-6, with unresolved D. V was pared by 2 bases and J by 0 bases, with 5 bases between. The CDR3 extends over 15 amino acids. Germline lookup yields CDR1 SEHNR and CDR2 FQNEAQ (reference sequence). CDR3 in DNA: TGTGCCAGCAGCTTAACACCCTCTGGGGCCAACGTCCTGACTTTC. Translating it yields CASSLTPSGANVLTF.